The T cell receptor beta chain under discussion was sequenced for a study of cytomegalovirus exposure and HLA in healthy donors. Study findings and constraints: Reports indicate that TCR beta sequences accurately predicted the HLA-A and HLA-B alleles of most subjects. Presence/absence analysis assumed near-uniform sequencing depth across donors.

The CDR3 runs to 15 residues. With 4 bases removed from V and 3 bases from J, the gap between germline ends came to 16 bases. Germline V gene lookup returns CDR1 SGHNT and CDR2 YYREEE (reference sequence). Details on this clone: Antigen: not known.

The PCR used 60 Vbeta and 13 Jbeta primers. Authors' processing steps: An analysis that came later counted 70 million to 100 million unique TCR beta chains, approximately 10 million shared. Using immunoSEQ multiplex PCR, the repertoire was profiled, and TCRdb retains in-frame clones only, with some absent. V and J calls plus clone size are reproduced from that table; the DNA served to infer D and trimming. The sample carries about 160,000 clones, approximately 70% recorded once. The sequenced sample was PBMCs. The V call is TRBV5-4, the J call TRBJ1-2; unclear D gene. The receptor comes from a man in his forties or fifties in good health and CMV-seropositive. The CDR3 protein is CASSPKKSVDYGYTF. In DNA, the CDR3 is TGTGCCAGCAGCCCCAAGAAGAGTGTGGACTATGGCTACACCTTC. The variable domain in full, with the rest retrieved from reference TRBV5-4 and TRBJ1-2, is ETGVTQSPTHLIKTRGQQVTLRCSSQSGHNTVSWYQQALGQGPQFIFQYYREEENGRGNFPPRFSGLQFPNYSSELNVNALELDDSALYLCASSPKKSVDYGYTFGSGTRLTVV.